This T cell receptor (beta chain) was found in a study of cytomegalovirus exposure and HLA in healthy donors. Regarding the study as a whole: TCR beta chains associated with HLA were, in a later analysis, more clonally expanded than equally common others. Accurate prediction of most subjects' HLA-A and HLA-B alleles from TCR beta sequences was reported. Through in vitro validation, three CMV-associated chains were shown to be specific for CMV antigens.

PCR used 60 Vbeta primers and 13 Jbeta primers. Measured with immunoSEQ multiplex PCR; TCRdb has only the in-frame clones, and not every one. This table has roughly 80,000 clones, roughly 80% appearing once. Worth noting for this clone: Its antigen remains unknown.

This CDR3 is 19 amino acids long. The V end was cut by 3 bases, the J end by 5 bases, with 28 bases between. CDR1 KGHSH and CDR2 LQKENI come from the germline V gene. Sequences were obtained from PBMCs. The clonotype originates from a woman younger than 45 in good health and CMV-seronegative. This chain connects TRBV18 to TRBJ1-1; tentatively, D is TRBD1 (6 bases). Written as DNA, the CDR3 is TGTGCCAGCTCACCTACCCTTGGGACACAGGGACGGGTGAGGACTGAAGCTTTCTTT. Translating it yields CASSPTLGTQGRVRTEAFF.